This T cell receptor (beta chain) appears in the sequencing data of a study of radiation and T cells in renal cell carcinoma. Data came from immunoSEQ multiplex PCR; TCRdb stores just in-frame clones and leaves some out. The sample lists about 140,000 clones; around four fifths were seen once. Germline CDR1 MNHEY, CDR2 SVGAGI. With V trimmed by 5 bases and J by 7 bases, 2 bases remained unmatched. The CDR3 runs 12 residues. Regarding time point: baseline pretreatment blood. Treatment described: 15 Gy SBRT to primary tumor, nephrectomy 4 weeks later. The source of this sequence is a woman aged 50 to 65 with renal cell carcinoma. The sample here was blood, taken from a patient whose treatment included radiotherapy and nephrectomy. The chain couples TRBV6-5 to TRBJ2-3, with 8 bases fitting TRBD1. The CDR3 bases are TGTGCCAGCAGTGACAGGGGAAATACGCAGTATTTT. It codes for CASSDRGNTQYF.